Listed below are T cell receptor beta chains from one sample, sequenced in a study of shared clonotypes between healthy human individuals. Produced via immunoSEQ multiplex PCR; TCRdb's table is partial and in-frame only. The data contain 2 million to 2.5 million clones, 85% to 95% of them singletons. The sample was naive CD4+ T cells from PBMCs. These receptors were collected from a man aged 18 to 29 in good health. Some clones in this sample may be carry-over from other donors' samples. Each CDR3 is given with its conserved first and last residue. Each record gives: J gene, clone size, V gene, D gene, CDR3 DNA, CDR3 protein. D genes are given only for firm matches. Clone size is not always given. Where it is, it says once, few, many or a class for expanded clones.

TRBJ2-7	NA	TRBV10-3	TRBD2	TGTGCCATCAGGGAGGGAGGGGACTCCTACGAGCAGTACTTC	CAIREGGDSYEQYF
TRBJ2-5	NA	TRBV5-1	TRBD1	TGCGCCAGCAGTTCCGGACAGGGCCTTTTGGTGGGAGAGACCCAGTACTTC	CASSSGQGLLVGETQYF
TRBJ1-4	NA	TRBV4-1	TRBD1	TGCGCCAGCAGCTCAACCGGGACAGCTAATGAAAAACTGTTTTTT	CASSSTGTANEKLFF
TRBJ2-1	NA	TRBV6-4	NA	TGTGCCAGCAGTACTCAGGGGGGATCCTACAATGAGCAGTTCTTC	CASSTQGGSYNEQFF
TRBJ2-4	NA	TRBV7-2	NA	TGTGCCAGCAGCTTAGTTGGGTTAAGTCTAGCCAAAAACATTCAGTACTTC	CASSLVGLSLAKNIQYF
TRBJ2-6	NA	TRBV27	TRBD1	TGTGCCAGCAGATCAGGGGGCGCTGGGGCCAACGTCCTGACTTTC	CASRSGGAGANVLTF
TRBJ2-4	NA	TRBV11-2	NA	TGTGCCAGCAGCCCGTTACAAGGGACGGGACCCAACATTCAGTACTTC	CASSPLQGTGPNIQYF
TRBJ2-1	NA	TRBV6-4	NA	TGTGCCAGAAAGACGAACTTAGCGGTCGAATACAATGAGCAGTTCTTC	CARKTNLAVEYNEQFF
TRBJ1-4	NA	TRBV11-3	NA	TGTGCCAGCAGCTGCTTGGCCGCCCCAAGTAATGAAAAACTGTTTTTT	CASSCLAAPSNEKLFF
TRBJ2-5	NA	TRBV7-2	NA	TGTGCCAGCAGCTTAGGAATTCGGACGGCCGCGGAGACCCAGTACTTC	CASSLGIRTAAETQYF
TRBJ2-1	NA	TRBV7-3	NA	TGTGCCAGCAGCAGCCACAGTGCATTCCCTCACAATGAGCAGTTCTTC	CASSSHSAFPHNEQFF
TRBJ2-5	NA	TRBV11-2	NA	TGTGCCAGCAGCTTAGGAGTAGGGCTGGGGGAGACCCAGTACTTC	CASSLGVGLGETQYF
TRBJ2-2	NA	TRBV7-2	TRBD1	TGTGCCAGCAGCTTTAGGACAGGGAACACCGGGGAGCTGTTTTTT	CASSFRTGNTGELFF
TRBJ2-7	NA	TRBV9	TRBD1	TGTGCCAGCAGCGCGAACGACAGGGTAGGGTACGAGCAGTACTTC	CASSANDRVGYEQYF
TRBJ1-2	NA	TRBV18	TRBD1	TGTGCCAGCTCAGGAGGACAGGGGACCTATGGCTACACCTTC	CASSGGQGTYGYTF
TRBJ1-1	NA	TRBV19	NA	TGTGCCAGTAGTATAATAGGGGGAGGCGCTGAAGCTTTCTTT	CASSIIGGGAEAFF
TRBJ2-2	NA	TRBV5-4	TRBD1	TGTGCCAGCAGCCGGGGACAGGGTTTAGAGGAGCTGTTTTTT	CASSRGQGLEELFF
TRBJ2-7	once	TRBV18	NA	TGTGCCAGCTCACCGACGACGGCGTCCTACGAGCAGTACTTC	CASSPTTASYEQYF
TRBJ2-2	NA	TRBV7-3	NA	TGTGCCAGCAGCTTAAGGGGTGGGGACACCAACACCGGGGAGCTGTTTTTT	CASSLRGGDTNTGELFF
TRBJ2-7	NA	TRBV28	NA	TGTGCCAGCCACAAAGGCGAGTACGAGCAGTACTTC	CASHKGEYEQYF
TRBJ2-3	once	TRBV7-6	TRBD2	TGTGCCAGCAGCTTAGGTTGGACTAGCGGGAAAACAGATACGCAGTATTTT	CASSLGWTSGKTDTQYF
TRBJ1-1	NA	TRBV30	NA	TGTGCCTGGAGTGTAATGGGGGGGATGAGCACTGAAGCTTTCTTT	CAWSVMGGMSTEAFF
TRBJ2-1	NA	TRBV29-1	TRBD2	TGCAGCGTCCTTAGCGGGACTTACAATGAGCAGTTCTTC	CSVLSGTYNEQFF
TRBJ2-1	NA	TRBV6-6	TRBD1	TGTGCCAGCAGTTACGCACAGGGGGCCTACAATGAGCAGTTCTTC	CASSYAQGAYNEQFF
TRBJ2-1	NA	TRBV6-5	NA	TGTGCCAGCAGGGCACCTTCCTACAATGAGCAGTTCTTC	CASRAPSYNEQFF
TRBJ1-1	NA	TRBV30	NA	TGTGCCTGGAGTACCTCTTCCACTGAAGCTTTCTTT	CAWSTSSTEAFF
TRBJ1-5	few	TRBV28	NA	TGTGCCAGCAGTCCTAGCAATCAGCCCCAGCATTTT	CASSPSNQPQHF
TRBJ2-1	NA	TRBV5-8	NA	TGTGCCAGCAGGCTTGGATACGGGGACAATGAGCAGTTCTTC	CASRLGYGDNEQFF
TRBJ2-3	NA	TRBV7-3	TRBD1	TGTGCCAGCAGCTCAACGGGACAGGGTTCAGATACGCAGTATTTT	CASSSTGQGSDTQYF
TRBJ2-1	NA	TRBV29-1	TRBD1	TGCAGCACCAGGACAGGGTCCTACAATGAGCAGTTCTTC	CSTRTGSYNEQFF
TRBJ2-5	NA	TRBV15	TRBD2	TGTGCCACCAGCAGAGGTGGGGCGGGGGAAGAGACCCAGTACTTC	CATSRGGAGEETQYF
TRBJ1-2	NA	TRBV9	TRBD1	TGTGCCAGCAGCACCCGGGACAGGGGGGACTATGGCTACACCTTC	CASSTRDRGDYGYTF
TRBJ2-5	once	TRBV7-2	NA	TGTGCCAGCAGCTTAGCCCCGCGAAAGACCCAGTACTTC	CASSLAPRKTQYF
TRBJ1-5	NA	TRBV2	NA	TGTGCCAGCAGTGGAATTTTGGGCAATCAGCCCCAGCATTTT	CASSGILGNQPQHF
TRBJ2-4	NA	TRBV29-1	NA	TGCAGCGTTGAAGTGGGCAGGGGAGGGGACATTCAGTACTTC	CSVEVGRGGDIQYF
TRBJ1-4	NA	TRBV28	NA	TGTGCCAGCAGTTTATACCCCGCGGGGAATGAAAAACTGTTTTTT	CASSLYPAGNEKLFF
TRBJ2-7	NA	TRBV6-5	NA	TGTGCCAGCAGTCGAGGACTCCCGAGCTCCTACGAGCAGTACTTC	CASSRGLPSSYEQYF
TRBJ1-3	once	TRBV28	NA	TGTGCCAGCAGTCCCTCTGGCCGAAACACCATATATTTT	CASSPSGRNTIYF
TRBJ1-1	NA	TRBV19	TRBD1	TGTGCCAGTAGTATGTTGACAGGGGTACCTGAAGCTTTCTTT	CASSMLTGVPEAFF
TRBJ2-5	NA	TRBV7-3	TRBD1	TGTGCCAGCAGCTTAGGGGACAGGGGGCGAGAGGAGACCCAGTACTTC	CASSLGDRGREETQYF
TRBJ2-7	NA	TRBV5-5	NA	TGTGCCAGCAGCTACAGGGTCTTCCTTTCCTACGAGCAGTACTTC	CASSYRVFLSYEQYF
TRBJ1-1	NA	TRBV4-2	NA	TGTGCCAGCAGCCAAGAACGAGTGGGGGGCACTGAAGCTTTCTTT	CASSQERVGGTEAFF
TRBJ2-2	NA	TRBV27	NA	TGTGCCAGCAGTGCGGTGGGGCGGGGCCCTAACACCGGGGAGCTGTTTTTT	CASSAVGRGPNTGELFF
TRBJ1-5	NA	TRBV5-1	NA	TGCGCCTGCCACCCGGACCCCAGCAATCAGCCCCAGCATTTT	CACHPDPSNQPQHF
TRBJ2-7	NA	TRBV6-5	NA	TGTGCCAGCAGTTACTCGACACTCTACGAGCAGTACTTC	CASSYSTLYEQYF
TRBJ2-5	NA	TRBV19	NA	TGTGCCAGTAGTATAGGATTCAGGGGAGAGACCCAGTACTTC	CASSIGFRGETQYF
TRBJ2-1	NA	TRBV4-3	TRBD1	TGCGCCAGCAGCCTAAACCCCGGGACAGACTACAATGAGCAGTTCTTC	CASSLNPGTDYNEQFF
TRBJ2-2	NA	TRBV9	NA	TGTGCCAGCAGCGACAGAGGTTTGAACACCGGGGAGCTGTTTTTT	CASSDRGLNTGELFF
TRBJ1-1	NA	TRBV7-9	NA	TGTGCCAGCAGCTTCGACCTTACGACTGAAGCTTTCTTT	CASSFDLTTEAFF
TRBJ1-2	NA	TRBV9	TRBD1	TGTGCCAGCAGCGTATCAGGGGGGAACTATGGCTACACCTTC	CASSVSGGNYGYTF
TRBJ1-2	NA	TRBV28	TRBD1	TGTGCCAGCAGCCCGCCCGGGACAGCTAACTATGGCTACACCTTC	CASSPPGTANYGYTF
TRBJ2-7	once	TRBV5-1	TRBD2	TGCGCCAGCAGCTTGGCCGGGACTAGCGGCTACGAGCAGTACTTC	CASSLAGTSGYEQYF
TRBJ1-2	NA	TRBV28	NA	TGTGCCAGTTATGGGAACTATGGCTACACCTTC	CASYGNYGYTF
TRBJ1-1	once	TRBV28	NA	TGTGCCAGCAGTTCCCCGGGAGGGGGAGCTTTCTTT	CASSSPGGGAFF
TRBJ2-7	NA	TRBV18	NA	TGTGCCAGCTCACCCTCGACAGCTACCTCCTACGAGCAGTACTTC	CASSPSTATSYEQYF
TRBJ2-5	once	TRBV30	NA	TGTGCCTGGAGTGTTGCCGGCGGGGAGACCCAGTACTTC	CAWSVAGGETQYF
TRBJ1-2	NA	TRBV27	NA	TGTGCCAGCAGTCTTCTTGGGGGAAACTATGGCTACACCTTC	CASSLLGGNYGYTF
TRBJ1-5	NA	TRBV20-1	NA	TGCAGTGCCCGGGGAGATCAGCCCCAGCATTTT	CSARGDQPQHF
TRBJ1-4	NA	TRBV28	NA	TGTGCCAGCAAAGGGTCTAATGAAAAACTGTTTTTT	CASKGSNEKLFF
TRBJ1-5	NA	TRBV10-1	NA	TGCGCCAGCAGTGAGACCACCCAGCCCCAGCATTTT	CASSETTQPQHF